Presented here are 20 T cell receptor beta chains from one specimen sequenced in a study of blood T cell repertoires in COVID-19. Some clones are missing from TCRdb's copy, which holds only in-frame ones; the method was immunoSEQ multiplex PCR. The repertoire holds approximately 100,000 clones, with 88% as singletons. Sequencing was done on a sample of peripheral blood. The receptors were gathered from a woman between 55 and 75 years old with acute or convalescent COVID-19.

The J gene is TRBJ2-2, the V gene TRBV11-2; D is uncertain. The V end was cut by 6 bases, the J end by 5 bases, with 4 bases between. Germline assignment: CDR1 SGHAT and CDR2 FQNNGV. The CDR3 extends over 11 amino acids. The CDR3 coding sequence is TGTGCCAGCAGTCCTACCGGGGAGCTGTTTTTT. This sequence encodes CASSPTGELFF.

CDR3 sequence: CASSSTSGPYNEQFF. In DNA form, the CDR3 reads TGTGCCAGCAGCTCAACTAGCGGGCCTTACAATGAGCAGTTCTTC. The rearrangement links TRBV7-2 to TRBJ2-1, with 9 bases matching TRBD2. There are 15 residues in the CDR3. The germline CDR1 and CDR2 sequences are SGHTA and FQGNSA. Trimming cost V 4 bases and J 4 bases; bases outside gene matches: 5.

The chain recombines TRBV28 with TRBJ1-2; unclear D gene. Germline CDR1 reads MDHEN; CDR2 reads SYDVKM. V lost 3 bases, J lost 8 bases, and 10 bases lay in between. The CDR3 is made up of 12 amino acids. Written as DNA, the CDR3 is TGTGCCAGCAGTTTTTCAGCGGGGGGCTACACCTTC. Amino acid sequence: CASSFSAGGYTF.

This clone came up once. The V gene is TRBV12-3 or TRBV12-4, the J gene TRBJ1-1; D uncertain. The CDR3 sequence is 12 residues long. Trimming removed 6 bases from V and 6 bases from J, with 11 bases in between. CDR3 sequence (DNA): TGTGCCAGCAGCCCCGGTTCCGCTGAAGCTTTCTTT. This translates into CASSPGSAEAFF.

This chain connects TRBV20-1 to TRBJ1-1, with 9 bases aligning to TRBD1. Germline V gene sequence: CDR1 DFQATT, CDR2 SNEGSKA (reference sequence). Germline trimming cut 5 bases from V and 12 bases from J; bases unmatched to any gene: 7. The CDR3 is 11 amino acids. The CDR3: CSAGTGTLTFF. CDR3 DNA: TGCAGTGCTGGGACAGGGACGTTGACTTTCTTT.

A single count supports this clone. The chain recombines TRBV29-1 with TRBJ1-2, with 7 bases fitting TRBD1. The germline CDR1 and CDR2 sequences are SQVTM and ANQGSEA. The CDR3 totals 15 residues. V was clipped by 2 bases and J by 8 bases; unmatched bases: 14. CDR3 loop: CSVERTGQPQRGYTF. DNA of the CDR3: TGCAGCGTTGAACGCACGGGACAGCCGCAAAGAGGCTACACCTTC.

V is TRBV5-1 and J is TRBJ1-1; 10 bases map to TRBD1. This CDR3 has 15 residues. Germline assignment: CDR1 SGHRS and CDR2 YFSETQ. V trimming: 5 bases; J trimming: 1 base; junction bases outside the gene matches: 5. The CDR3 sequence: CASSSGDRGNTEAFF. CDR3 nucleotides: TGCGCCAGCAGTTCGGGGGACAGGGGGAACACTGAAGCTTTCTTT.

The V gene is TRBV19, the J gene TRBJ1-1, with 8 bases identical to TRBD1. The V segment lost 2 bases and the J segment 4 bases; nucleotides outside the gene matches: 6. There are 15 residues in the CDR3. From germline, CDR1 is LNHDA and CDR2 SQIVND (reference sequence). The CDR3 DNA is TGTGCCAGTAGTATACAGGGGGCGTTTGGCACTGAAGCTTTCTTT. Its translation is CASSIQGAFGTEAFF.

The chain joins TRBV9 to TRBJ1-1; D unclear. Germline assignment: CDR1 SGDLS and CDR2 YYNGEE. There are 14 residues in the CDR3. V was cut by 0 bases and J by 1 base, with 7 bases left in between. The CDR3 nucleotides read TGTGCCAGCAGCGTAGAGTACTGGAACACTGAAGCTTTCTTT. This translates into CASSVEYWNTEAFF.

This rearrangement joins TRBV7-9 to TRBJ1-1, with 10 bases matching TRBD1. Trimming at V came to 8 bases and at J to 3 bases, leaving 3 bases not matched to a gene. This CDR3 has 13 residues. Looked up from germline, CDR1 is SEHNR and CDR2 is FQNEAQ (reference sequence). The CDR3: CASQTGGHTEAFF. The CDR3 bases are TGTGCCAGCCAGACAGGGGGCCACACTGAAGCTTTCTTT.

CDR3 coding DNA: TGTGCCAGCAGTTACAGAGTGTGGACTGAAGCTTTCTTT. Translation: CASSYRVWTEAFF. This chain joins TRBV6-5 and TRBJ1-1; no clear D. Per germline, CDR1 MNHEY and CDR2 SVGAGI. With 2 bases removed from V and 5 bases from J, the gap between germline ends came to 9 bases. CDR3 length: 13 amino acids.

This clone appeared a single time. V and J are TRBV9 and TRBJ2-2; D gene ambiguous. Between the trimmed V and J ends, which lost 5 bases and 2 bases, there was a span of 16 bases. The CDR3 has 16 amino acids. Germline CDR1 reads SGDLS; CDR2 reads YYNGEE. The CDR3: CASSPRTPGNTGELFF. The DNA of the CDR3 is TGTGCCAGCAGTCCTAGAACCCCGGGTAACACCGGGGAGCTGTTTTTT.

The rearrangement links TRBV6-5 to TRBJ2-3; D might be TRBD2 (5 bases). Germline V CDR1 and CDR2: MNHEY, SVGAGI. The ends were cut back, 2 bases at V and 0 bases at J, with 9 bases in the middle. The CDR3 spans 15 residues. CDR3 loop: CASSYSGTSTDTQYF. DNA for the CDR3: TGTGCCAGCAGTTACAGCGGAACTAGCACAGATACGCAGTATTTT.

The chain carries TRBV21-1 and TRBJ2-2; the D call TRBD2 from the table was never checked on the DNA. TRBV21-1 is deemed a pseudogene. CDR3 length: 18 amino acids. The CDR3 nucleotides are TGTGCCAGCAGCAAAGAGACTAGCGGGACGGAAAACACCGGGGAGCTGTTTTTT. It codes for CASSKETSGTENTGELFF.

The chain couples TRBV7-8 to TRBJ2-4, with TRBD2 identical over 8 bases. The CDR3 consists of 17 residues. The junction had 8 bases not matched to a gene; V was cut back by 0 bases and J by 4 bases. The germline CDR1 and CDR2 sequences are SGHVS and FQNEAQ. CDR3 in DNA: TGTGCCAGCAGCTTAGCGGGGGCAGTAGCGGGGAAAAACATTCAGTACTTC. Translating it yields CASSLAGAVAGKNIQYF. Using reference TRBV7-8 and TRBJ2-4 for the parts outside the CDR3, the full variable domain is GAGVSQSPRYKVAKRGQDVALRCDPISGHVSLFWYQQALGQGPEFLTYFQNEAQLDKSGLPSDRFFAERPEGSVSTLKIQRTQQEDSAVYLCASSLAGAVAGKNIQYFGAGTRLSVL.

This clone appeared a few times. V is TRBV29-1 and J is TRBJ2-1; TRBD2 matches at 10 bases. J gave up 9 bases and V 4 bases, and 6 bases lay outside the gene matches. This CDR3 is built from 13 residues. The germline V gene encodes CDR1 SQVTM and CDR2 ANQGSEA. The CDR3 sequence: CSVAAGGSGEQFF. The CDR3, as DNA: TGCAGCGTTGCAGCGGGAGGGTCCGGTGAGCAGTTCTTC.

This clone has only a few counts. For the CDR3, the DNA is TGTGCCAGCAGTTTACAGGGGGCATCGTCCTACGAGCAGTACGTC. It encodes CASSLQGASSYEQYV. V and J are TRBV27 and TRBJ2-7; 8 nucleotides align to TRBD1. Trimming cost V 2 bases and J 1 base; bases outside gene matches: 4. In germline, CDR1 is MNHEY, CDR2 SMNVEV (reference sequence). The CDR3 runs to 15 residues.

This chain joins TRBV7-9 and TRBJ2-1, with TRBD2 matching over 9 bases. This CDR3 has 17 residues. The germline gives CDR1 SEHNR, CDR2 FQNEAQ (reference sequence). The V gene end was trimmed by 3 bases and the J gene end by 2 bases; junction bases not matched to a gene: 8. CDR3 protein: CASSFSGSPPPYNEQFF. For the CDR3, the DNA is TGTGCCAGCAGCTTTAGCGGGAGCCCCCCTCCCTACAATGAGCAGTTCTTC.

This clone was seen a single time. This chain joins TRBV18 and TRBJ2-7; a weak D match, TRBD1 (6 bases). Looked up from germline, CDR1 is KGHSH and CDR2 is LQKENI. Trimming shortened V by 3 bases and J by 2 bases, and 8 bases separated the two germline ends. The CDR3 has 13 residues. CDR3 sequence (DNA): TGTGCCAGCTCACCGGGACAACCCTACGAGCAGTACTTC. It codes for CASSPGQPYEQYF. Full variable domain (missing parts from reference TRBV18 and TRBJ2-7): NAGVMQNPRHLVRRRGQEARLRCSPMKGHSHVYWYRQLPEEGLKFMVYLQKENIIDESGMPKERFSAEFPKEGPSILRIQQVVRGDSAAYFCASSPGQPYEQYFGPGTRLTVT.

This clone was picked up one time. The V and J genes are TRBV10-3 and TRBJ2-5; no clear D. Germline V gives CDR1 ENHRY, CDR2 SYGVKD. The V and J ends lost 8 bases and 4 bases respectively, with 11 bases between them. The CDR3 sequence is 12 residues long. CDR3 protein: CAISKTRETQYF. The CDR3 region has the DNA TGTGCCATCTCTAAAACGAGAGAGACCCAGTACTTC.